A selection of T cell receptor beta chains follows, all from one sample in a study of control samples from healthy donors and cancer patients. Assay used: immunoSEQ multiplex PCR; TCRdb lists only in-frame clones, some missing. Of just over 15,000 clones in the sample, around 86% were seen once. The sample was PBMCs. The receptors here all came from a woman in her 70s with colorectal cancer. The CDR3 runs from the conserved cysteine through the conserved F or W.

V	CDR3
TRBV5-1	CASRGPEETQYF
TRBV7-8	CASSLGTVYGYTF
TRBV7-9	CASSLAGGNQPQHF
TRBV2	CASSKGGQGLQPQHF
TRBV9	CASSVTGGQRGETQYF
TRBV29-1	CSVDIWENYGYTF
TRBV11-2	CASSSTGLNQPQHF
TRBV12-3/TRBV12-4	CASSSTGEQFF
TRBV21-1	CASSPPGQSIRYSNQPQHF
TRBV5-8	CASSRGQEGYGYTF
TRBV9	CASSALGRRGDYNEQFF
TRBV19	CASKGVGMAEKLFF
TRBV7-9	CASSLAVSAGELFF
TRBV19	CASIGKGRETQYF
TRBV10-3	CAISLSENEQFF
TRBV27	CASKRQPDPTGELFF
TRBV7-8	CASSRRAQRTDTQYF
TRBV11-3	CASSPRTGTGANVLTF
TRBV19	CASRSGQGLYEQYF
TRBV13	CASSRGQGVDTQYF
TRBV6-2/TRBV6-3	CASSRRGGPNEQFF
TRBV19	CASSIFPRGEKLFF
TRBV30	CAWSDWAAYTEAFF
TRBV9	CASSKDAGLAEYAQYF
TRBV12-3/TRBV12-4	CASTRDRGHEQYF
TRBV19	CASSPRQGNSNQPQHF
TRBV19	CASSMRENTQYF
TRBV9	CASSGGTGGSPLHF
TRBV28	CASSLGHMEQYF
TRBV10-3	CAISLDRENEQFF
TRBV6-5	CASRRAGRVRAFF
TRBV4-3	CASSQDPGGGYGYTF
TRBV19	CASNAGRTDTQYF
TRBV3-1/TRBV3-2	CASSQRPRWGAVYNEQFF
TRBV29-1	CSVGTDGNTIYF
TRBV5-8	CASSPRSRGFTEAFF
TRBV7-8	CASSPPSNRGLGQPQHF
TRBV5-6	CASTSGTYSYEQYF
TRBV4-3	CASSQVAGGYEQYF
TRBV12-3/TRBV12-4	CASSLTNTGELFF
TRBV10-3	CAIRGGNTEAFF
TRBV11-3	CASSYPMSPRHRRSGNTIYF
TRBV7-8	CASSPRQESRELFF
TRBV5-1	CASSPYLSGFGYNEQFF
TRBV3-1/TRBV3-2	CASSQPSRRTEAFF
TRBV5-4	CASSLAGGGWYHSEQYF
TRBV19	CASRPWAGDHEQYF
TRBV7-2	CATGEGWYNSPLHF
TRBV4-3	CASSQEPSGDSYEQYF
TRBV9	CASSVESRRGELFF
TRBV18	CASSHRQRSSYEQYF
TRBV10-3	CAISESGRYSGNTIYF
TRBV7-9	CASSSQGNEQFF
TRBV6-6	CASSYSGQGNTEAFF
TRBV6-2/TRBV6-3	CASSSPGLSSYEQYF
TRBV6-6	CASRTQGYSGNTIYF
TRBV19	CASSIEHSNQPQHF
TRBV7-8	CASSLGAVDGYTF
TRBV7-2	CASSLPRGLGTQYF
TRBV12-3/TRBV12-4	CAILGREGYTF